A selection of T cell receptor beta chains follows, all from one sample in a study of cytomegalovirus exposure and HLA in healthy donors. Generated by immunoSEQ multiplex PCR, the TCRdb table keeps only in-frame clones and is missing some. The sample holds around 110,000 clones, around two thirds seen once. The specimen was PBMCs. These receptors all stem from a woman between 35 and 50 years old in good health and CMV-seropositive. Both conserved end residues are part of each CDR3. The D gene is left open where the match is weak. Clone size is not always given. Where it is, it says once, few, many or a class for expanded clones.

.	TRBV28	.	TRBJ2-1	TGTGCCAGCAGTCTACCCCCGTCTAACAATGAGCAGTTCTTC	CASSLPPSNNEQFF
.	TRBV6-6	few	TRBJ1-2	TGTGCCAGCAGTTCCCCGGAGTTAGCTAACTATGGCTACACCTTC	CASSSPELANYGYTF
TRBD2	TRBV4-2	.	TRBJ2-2	TGTGCCAGCAGACAACGGGGGGGGAACACCGGGGAGCTGTTTTTT	CASRQRGGNTGELFF
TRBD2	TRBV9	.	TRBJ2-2	TGTGCCAGCAGCGTAGGGGGACTAGCGGGAGCTCAAACCGGGGAGCTGTTTTTT	CASSVGGLAGAQTGELFF
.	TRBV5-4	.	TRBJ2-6	TGTGCCAGCGGTACAGTGCAGGGGTTTCGATCTGGGGCCAACGTCCTGACTTTC	CASGTVQGFRSGANVLTF
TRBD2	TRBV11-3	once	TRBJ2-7	TGTGCCAGCAGCTTGGCGGGAGGGGCCTACGAGCAGTACTTC	CASSLAGGAYEQYF
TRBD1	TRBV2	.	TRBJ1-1	TGTGCCAGCAGTGACCCGACAGGGGGCCTTGGAGCTTTCTTT	CASSDPTGGLGAFF
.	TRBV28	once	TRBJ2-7	TGTGCCAGCAGTTTGACGGGTGAGAGCTCCTACGAGCAGTACTTC	CASSLTGESSYEQYF
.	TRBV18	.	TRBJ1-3	TGTGCCAGCTCACCGGACACAATCTCTGGAAACACCATATATTTT	CASSPDTISGNTIYF
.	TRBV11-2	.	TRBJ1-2	TGTGCCAGCAGCTTAGATGGGGCAGGACCTAACTATGGCTACACCTTC	CASSLDGAGPNYGYTF
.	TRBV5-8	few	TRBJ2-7	TGTGCCAGCAAGGACCGGGACAACTACGAGCAGTACTTC	CASKDRDNYEQYF
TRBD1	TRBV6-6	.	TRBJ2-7	TGTGCCAGCAGTTACGTGGACAGGACGGTTGAGCAGTACTTC	CASSYVDRTVEQYF
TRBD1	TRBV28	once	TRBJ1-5	TGTGCCAGCAGTTTAGCAGGGGGCTTTCAGCCCCAGCATTTT	CASSLAGGFQPQHF
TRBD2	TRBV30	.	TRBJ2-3	TGTGCCTGGAGTTTTTCGGGAGGCGCAGATACGCAGTATTTT	CAWSFSGGADTQYF
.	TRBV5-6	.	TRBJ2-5	TGTGCCAGCATTGCCGCATCCACAAGTGTGACCCAGTACTTC	CASIAASTSVTQYF
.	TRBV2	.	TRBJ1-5	TGTGCCAGCAGCCAACAGGGTACGAGCAATCAGCCCCAGCATTTT	CASSQQGTSNQPQHF
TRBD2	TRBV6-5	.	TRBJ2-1	TGTGCCAGCAAAGCTAGCGGGAGCTCTGAGCAGTTCTTC	CASKASGSSEQFF
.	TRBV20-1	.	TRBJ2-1	TGCAGTGTTCTCCGGAGGGATGAGCAGTTCTTC	CSVLRRDEQFF
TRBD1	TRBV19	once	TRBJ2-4	TGTGCCAGTAGTCTGGGACAGGGGCGGACCAAAAACATTCAGTACTTC	CASSLGQGRTKNIQYF
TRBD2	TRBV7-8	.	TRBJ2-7	TGTGCCAGCAGCTTTAGCGGGAGAACCTACGAGCAGTACTTC	CASSFSGRTYEQYF
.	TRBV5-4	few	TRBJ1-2	TGTGCCAGCAGGCTGAGGGGGAGTTGGAACTATGGCTACACCTTC	CASRLRGSWNYGYTF
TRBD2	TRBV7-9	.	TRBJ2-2	TGTGCCGGACGACTAGCGGGTCCAACCGGGGAGCTGTTTTTT	CAGRLAGPTGELFF
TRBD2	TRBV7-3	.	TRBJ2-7	TGTGCCAGCAGCTTAAGCGGGAGCTCCTACGAGCAGTACTTC	CASSLSGSSYEQYF
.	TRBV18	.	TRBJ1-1	TGTGCCAGCTCGAATTCGGGGGGTGGCACTGAAGCTTTCTTT	CASSNSGGGTEAFF
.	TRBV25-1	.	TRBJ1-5	TGTGCCAGCAGTGAATCAGGGTCTCTCCAGCCCCAGCATTTT	CASSESGSLQPQHF
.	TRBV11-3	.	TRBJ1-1	TGTGCCAGCAGCTTAGTGCCCCCCGTTGCAGGTGAGTACACTGAAGCTTTCTTT	CASSLVPPVAGEYTEAFF
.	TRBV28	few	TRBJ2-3	TGTGCCAGCTCCCCAGGGTACTTTCGCACAGATACGCAGTATTTT	CASSPGYFRTDTQYF
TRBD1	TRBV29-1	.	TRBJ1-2	TGCAGCGTTACAGGGGAAGAGGATGGCTACACCTTC	CSVTGEEDGYTF
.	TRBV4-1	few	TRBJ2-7	TGCGCCAGCAGCCAAGGGGGCGGCTACGAGCAGTACTTC	CASSQGGGYEQYF
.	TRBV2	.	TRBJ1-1	TGTGCCAGCAGTGAAGTCGTCCGGTACACTGAAGCTTTCTTT	CASSEVVRYTEAFF
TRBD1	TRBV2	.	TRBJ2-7	TGTGCCAGCAGTACTTACAGGGGATACTACGAGCAGTACTTC	CASSTYRGYYEQYF
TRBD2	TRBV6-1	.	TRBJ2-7	TGTGCCAGCACCCCGGGACTAGCGGACTCCTACGAGCAGTACTTC	CASTPGLADSYEQYF
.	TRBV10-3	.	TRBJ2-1	TGTGCCATCGGGCAAAATGAGCAGTTCTTC	CAIGQNEQFF
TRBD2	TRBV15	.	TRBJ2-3	TGTGCCACCAGCAGACTAGCGGGAAGGTATACGCAGTATTTT	CATSRLAGRYTQYF
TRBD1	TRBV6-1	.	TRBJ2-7	TGTGCCAGCAGCACTAAATGGGACAGATACTACGAGCAGTACTTC	CASSTKWDRYYEQYF
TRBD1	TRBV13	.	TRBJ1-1	TGTGCCAGCAAGGGTAGGGGGCACACTGAAGCTTTCTTT	CASKGRGHTEAFF
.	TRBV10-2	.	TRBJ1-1	TGCGCCAGCAGTGGACAGACAGGTAGTGGGACTGAAGCTTTCTTT	CASSGQTGSGTEAFF
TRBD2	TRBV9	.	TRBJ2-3	TGTGCCAGCAGCGCCCGACTAGCGGGAGGGCCGGCTACGCAGTATTTT	CASSARLAGGPATQYF
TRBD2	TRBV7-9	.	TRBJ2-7	TGTGCCAGCAGCTACGGACTAGCGGGAGATCCCTGGGAGCAGTACTTC	CASSYGLAGDPWEQYF
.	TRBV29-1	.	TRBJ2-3	TGCAGCGTTGTTGGGGGAGGGCGGACAGATACGCGGTATTTT	CSVVGGGRTDTRYF
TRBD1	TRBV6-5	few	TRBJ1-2	TGTGCCAGCAGTTACCTTCGGACAGGGGGTGGGTATGGCTACACCTTC	CASSYLRTGGGYGYTF
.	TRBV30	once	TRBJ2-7	TGTGCCTGGGACTTTGGCCGCGGCTCCTACGAGCAGTACTTC	CAWDFGRGSYEQYF
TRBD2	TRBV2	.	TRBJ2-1	TGTGCCGGACGAGAAGGGGAGGGTGCTAGTAATGAGCAGTTCTTC	CAGREGEGASNEQFF
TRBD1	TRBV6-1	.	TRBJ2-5	TGTGCCAGCAGTGAGGGGACAGACACACAAGAGACCCAGTACTTC	CASSEGTDTQETQYF
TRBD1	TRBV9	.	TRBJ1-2	TGTGCCAGCAGCTCCGGGACAGCATATGGCTACACCTTC	CASSSGTAYGYTF
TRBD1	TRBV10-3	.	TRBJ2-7	TGTGCCATCAGTGGATCCTCTGGGACAGGGGATGGCGAGCAGTACTTC	CAISGSSGTGDGEQYF
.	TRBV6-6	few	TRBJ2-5	TGTGCCAGCAGCCTCCAAGAGACCCAGTACTTC	CASSLQETQYF
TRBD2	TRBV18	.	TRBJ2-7	TGTGCCAGCTCACCGGAAGCGGGAGACCCGGTTGGGGAGCAGTACTTC	CASSPEAGDPVGEQYF
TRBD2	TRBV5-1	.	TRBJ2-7	TGCGCCAGCAGCATATCCGGGACTAGCAACCACGAGCAGTACTTC	CASSISGTSNHEQYF
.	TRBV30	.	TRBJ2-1	TGTGCCTGGACGGGACTCTCAATTTACAATGAGCAGTTCTTC	CAWTGLSIYNEQFF
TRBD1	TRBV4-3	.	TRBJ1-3	TGCGCCAGCAGCCAAATTCTGGGGACAGTTGGAAACACCATATATTTT	CASSQILGTVGNTIYF
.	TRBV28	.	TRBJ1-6	TGTGCCAGCAGTTTTAAGGGGAGGTATTCACCCCTCCACTTT	CASSFKGRYSPLHF
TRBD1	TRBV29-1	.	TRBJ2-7	TGCAGCGTCGCCGGGACAGGGAGAGGAAAGTACGAGCAGTACTTC	CSVAGTGRGKYEQYF
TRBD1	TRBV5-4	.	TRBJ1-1	TGTGCCAGCAGCTCCGAGGGGGACAGGGGCACTGAAGCTTTCTTT	CASSSEGDRGTEAFF
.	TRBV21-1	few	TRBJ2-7	TGTGCCAGCAGCAAAGCGGCAAGGACAGGGTATACTGGCGAGCAGTACTTC	CASSKAARTGYTGEQYF
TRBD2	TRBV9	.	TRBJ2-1	TGTGCCAGCAGCGTAGGGGAAACCCTAGCGGGAGAGGGCAATGAGCAGTTCTTC	CASSVGETLAGEGNEQFF
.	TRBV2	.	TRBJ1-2	TGTGCCAGCAATGAAATATCCCCCTCCTATGGCTACACCTTC	CASNEISPSYGYTF
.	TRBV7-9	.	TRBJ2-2	TGTGCCAGCATCCCCTCGGTAGTGGACACCGGGGAGCTGTTTTTT	CASIPSVVDTGELFF
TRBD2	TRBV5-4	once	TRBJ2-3	TGTGCCAGCAGCTTGCTCCTACTAGCGGGAGCGGAAGATACGCAGTATTTT	CASSLLLLAGAEDTQYF
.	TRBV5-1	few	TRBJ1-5	TGCGCCAGCAGCTCCGATATACCGGGGCAGCCCCAGCATTTT	CASSSDIPGQPQHF